What follows are 13 T cell receptor beta chains derived from one specimen sequenced in a study of metastatic and nonmetastatic thyroid tumors. No treatment of any kind had been given to any patient before thyroid surgery. From the PCR reads, TCRdb re-called clones with MiXCR. This sample yields 53,000 or so clones, of which 20% are seen a single time; about 3.9% belongs to the top ten. Sequenced: blood. These receptors all stem from a female donor with papillary thyroid cancer or a benign thyroid nodule (not recorded which). Some clones in this sample may be carry-over from other donors' samples.

Many counts were recorded for this clone. This chain links TRBV7-3 with TRBJ2-1; D unclear. CDR3 length: 13 residues. Trimming stripped 3 bases from V and 10 bases from J, with 13 bases between. Germline lookup yields CDR1 SGHTA and CDR2 FQGTGA. The DNA of the CDR3 is TGTGCCAGCAGCTTTAAAGGAAGCTACGAGCAGTTCTTC. Protein product: CASSFKGSYEQFF.

In this sample, this clone turned up many times. The V call is TRBV27, the J call TRBJ2-7; 9 bases match TRBD1. The ends lost 7 bases at V and 3 bases at J; junction bases unmatched: 4. CDR1 and CDR2 from the germline V gene are MNHEY and SMNVEV (reference sequence). This CDR3 contains 13 residues. CDR3 DNA sequence: TGTGCCAGCACCCCGGGACAGGGCTACGAGCAGTACTTC. Translation: CASTPGQGYEQYF.

Turning to this clone: One end of the junction fails to match germline, which may point to a read error. The chain combines TRBV5-1 with TRBJ2-7; D may be TRBD2 (5 bases). This CDR3 is built from 13 residues. Germline lookup yields CDR1 SGHRS and CDR2 YFSETQ. This chain's CDR3 is CARSLSEGDEPYF. The CDR3 nucleotides are TGCGCCCGCAGCTTGTCAGAGGGCGACGAGCCGTACTTC.

This clone was detected ten times or more. This chain uses TRBV20-1 with TRBJ2-5; D ambiguous. The V gene lost 0 bases and the J gene lost 1 base, with 6 bases spanning the gap. Germline assignment: CDR1 DFQATT and CDR2 SNEGSKA (reference sequence). This CDR3 region has 13 residues. CDR3 loop: CSARDSSQETQYF. DNA for the CDR3: TGCAGTGCTAGAGATAGTTCCCAAGAGACCCAGTACTTC.

This clone was found many times. CDR3 loop: CSARDSLRQPQHF. Written as DNA, the CDR3 is TGCAGTGCTAGAGATAGTTTAAGGCAGCCCCAGCATTTT. The genes are TRBV20-1 and TRBJ1-5; D is unresolved. The V gene's germline CDR1 is DFQATT and CDR2 SNEGSKA (reference sequence). Trimming left V 0 bases short and J 7 bases short, with 10 bases between. This CDR3 contains 13 residues.

This clone was found many times. The chain has TRBV27 and TRBJ1-5; D perhaps matches TRBD1 (5 bases). Germline V gene data show CDR1 as MNHEY and CDR2 as SMNVEV (reference sequence). CDR3 length equals 15 residues. Trimming cost V 2 bases and J 3 bases, with 11 bases left between them. DNA of the CDR3: TGTGCCAGCAGTTTAATGTGGGGGAACAATCAGCCCCAGCATTTT. Its protein is CASSLMWGNNQPQHF.

This clone was recorded at least ten times. The gene calls are TRBV28 and TRBJ2-7; the D gene is possibly TRBD2 (5 bases). The CDR3 length is 12 residues. Trimming shortened V by 3 bases and J by 7 bases, and 10 bases separated the two germline ends. CDR1 is MDHEN, CDR2 SYDVKM, per germline. The CDR3 bases are TGTGCCAGCAGTTTGACTACTGGGGAGCAGTACTTC. Amino acid sequence: CASSLTTGEQYF.

This clone has ten or more counts. The chain employs TRBV12-3 or TRBV12-4 and TRBJ2-2; D gene uncertain. The CDR3 spans 13 residues. V lost 3 bases, J lost 4 bases, and 6 bases lay in between. The DNA for the CDR3 is TGTGCCAGCAGTTTTTGGGGCACCGGGGAGCTGTTTTTT. This encodes CASSFWGTGELFF.

Only a few counts were recorded for this clone. At one boundary the junction diverges from the germline segment, which might be a read error. V gene TRBV6-2 or TRBV6-3 combines with J gene TRBJ1-1, with D tentatively TRBD1 (6 bases). Germline CDR1 MNHEY, CDR2 SVGEGT. The CDR3 extends over 15 amino acids. The CDR3 DNA is TGTGCCAGCATTTACCAGACAGGCCGGGGGACTGAAGCTTTCTTT. Translation: CASIYQTGRGTEAFF.

This clone was found many times. The CDR3 region has the DNA TGTGCCAGCAGCCCTTGGACAGATGGGGAAAAACTGTTTTTT. This encodes CASSPWTDGEKLFF. The chain is built from TRBV3-1 and TRBJ1-4; D may be TRBD1 (6 bases). Per the germline V gene, CDR1 is LGHDT and CDR2 is YNNKEL (reference sequence). V gave up 4 bases and J gave up 8 bases, with 14 bases separating them. The CDR3 consists of 14 residues.

A note on this clone: The junction departs from the called germline gene at one end, perhaps through a read error. The chain joins TRBV28 to TRBJ1-2, with TRBD1 identical over 7 bases. CDR1 and CDR2 from the germline V gene are MDHEN and SYDVKM. The CDR3 covers 16 residues. Written as DNA, the CDR3 is TGTGCCAGCCTTATTACACACAGGGGTTACAACTATGACTACACCTTC. This codes for CASLITHRGYNYDYTF.

Comments on this clone: A much larger clone differs from this one at a single base, so this may be a read error. V is TRBV10-3 and J is TRBJ2-2; D unresolved. Germline assignment: CDR1 ENHRY and CDR2 SYGVKD. The CDR3 loop spans 11 amino acids. Between the trimmed V and J ends, which lost 7 bases and 5 bases, there was a span of 5 bases. This chain's CDR3 is CAIKDTGELFF. CDR3 nucleotides: TGTGCCATCAAGGATACCGGGGAGCTGTTTTTT.

The chain links TRBV20-1 to TRBJ2-7; D is possibly TRBD1 (5 bases). The CDR3 has 15 residues. The V gene's germline CDR1 is DFQATT and CDR2 SNEGSKA (reference sequence). Trimming shortened V by 6 bases and J by 3 bases, and 21 bases separated the two germline ends. This CDR3 is CSARVTCPRRYEQYF. The DNA for the CDR3 is TGCAGTGCCAGGGTAACATGCCCTAGACGCTACGAGCAGTACTTC.